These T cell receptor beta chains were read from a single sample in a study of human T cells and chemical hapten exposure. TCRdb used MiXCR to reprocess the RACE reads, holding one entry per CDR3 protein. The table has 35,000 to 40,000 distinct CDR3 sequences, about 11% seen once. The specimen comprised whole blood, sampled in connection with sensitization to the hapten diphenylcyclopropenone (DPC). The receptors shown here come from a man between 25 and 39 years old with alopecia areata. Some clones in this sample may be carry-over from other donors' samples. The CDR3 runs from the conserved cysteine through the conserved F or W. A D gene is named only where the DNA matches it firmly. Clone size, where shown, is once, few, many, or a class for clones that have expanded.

DNA: TGTGCCAGCAGTAAAGGACAGAGGTTAGATACGCAGTATTTT
CDR3: CASSKGQRLDTQYF
size: .
J: TRBJ2-3
D: .
length: 14
V: TRBV7-8

DNA: TGTGCTAGTGGTTTGGGCAGAAACACTGAAGCTTTCTTT
CDR3: CASGLGRNTEAFF
size: .
J: TRBJ1-1
D: .
length: 13
V: TRBV12-5

DNA: TGTGCCAGCAGCTACAGACTAGCGGGAGGAGATACGCAGTATTTT
CDR3: CASSYRLAGGDTQYF
size: few
J: TRBJ2-3
D: TRBD2
length: 15
V: TRBV11-3

DNA: TGCAGCGTTTGGAGTGGCGGGACAGGCGAGGGCTATGGCTACACCTTC
CDR3: CSVWSGGTGEGYGYTF
size: .
J: TRBJ1-2
D: TRBD1
length: 16
V: TRBV29-1

DNA: TGTGCCAGCAGCTTGGAGGCTAGCGGATTCGACGAGCAGTACTTC
CDR3: CASSLEASGFDEQYF
size: many
J: TRBJ2-7
D: TRBD2
length: 15
V: TRBV5-4

DNA: TGTGCCAGCAGCTTAGGGCTGATGCTGTTTTTT
CDR3: CASSLGLMLFF
size: .
J: TRBJ1-4
D: .
length: 11
V: TRBV7-9

DNA: TGTGCCAGCTCACCTCCGGGACAGGGGGCGAAAAAGTACTTC
CDR3: CASSPPGQGAKKYF
size: many
J: TRBJ2-5
D: TRBD1
length: 14
V: TRBV18

DNA: TGTGCCATCAGGCCTCAGGGGGCGCAAGAGCAGTACTTC
CDR3: CAIRPQGAQEQYF
size: .
J: TRBJ2-7
D: TRBD1
length: 13
V: TRBV10-3

DNA: TGTGCCAGCGGAATAACAGGTCCCCAGTACTTC
CDR3: CASGITGPQYF
size: .
J: TRBJ2-5
D: .
length: 11
V: TRBV2

DNA: TGCAGTGCTCCAACTAGCGGGGGGGCCATGGAGACCCAGTACTTC
CDR3: CSAPTSGGAMETQYF
size: .
J: TRBJ2-5
D: TRBD2
length: 15
V: TRBV20-1

DNA: TGTGCCAGCAGCTTACCCCGGGACAGACCCTTTACCGGGGAGCTGTTTTTT
CDR3: CASSLPRDRPFTGELFF
size: few
J: TRBJ2-2
D: TRBD1
length: 17
V: TRBV7-9

DNA: TGTGCCAGCAGCCACCGGGACAGGGTCAATGAGCAGTTCTTC
CDR3: CASSHRDRVNEQFF
size: medium-sized
J: TRBJ2-1
D: TRBD1
length: 14
V: TRBV7-9

DNA: TGTGCCAGCTCACCACCGTACATAGGGCAGCCCCAGCATTTT
CDR3: CASSPPYIGQPQHF
size: many
J: TRBJ1-5
D: .
length: 14
V: TRBV18

DNA: TGCGCCAGCAGCTTGGTCGGCAGCTCCTATAATTCACCCCTCCACTTT
CDR3: CASSLVGSSYNSPLHF
size: few
J: TRBJ1-6
D: .
length: 16
V: TRBV5-1

DNA: TGTGCCAGCAGTCCACTAGCGGGGTGGCTGGATACGCAGTATTTT
CDR3: CASSPLAGWLDTQYF
size: many
J: TRBJ2-3
D: TRBD2
length: 15
V: TRBV7-2

DNA: TGCAGTGCTAGAGATTTCGGACAGGGGGTCCCTGAAGCTTTCTTT
CDR3: CSARDFGQGVPEAFF
size: few
J: TRBJ1-1
D: TRBD1
length: 15
V: TRBV20-1

DNA: TGTGCCAGCAGTTACTCCGTTGATAGCAATCAGCCCCAGCATTTT
CDR3: CASSYSVDSNQPQHF
size: many
J: TRBJ1-5
D: .
length: 15
V: TRBV6-2/TRBV6-3

DNA: TGTGCCAGCAGTCTCGTCGGCACAGATACGCAGTATTTT
CDR3: CASSLVGTDTQYF
size: many
J: TRBJ2-3
D: .
length: 13
V: TRBV14

DNA: TGTGCCAGCAGTTCATCGGAGACCCAGTACTTC
CDR3: CASSSSETQYF
size: .
J: TRBJ2-5
D: .
length: 11
V: TRBV6-2/TRBV6-3

DNA: TGCAGTGCTAGAGCGAACTTCGTCGGGCGGTGGACAGATACGCAGTATTTT
CDR3: CSARANFVGRWTDTQYF
size: many
J: TRBJ2-3
D: .
length: 17
V: TRBV20-1

DNA: TGCGCCAGCAGTGAGTCCAGGAGGGGCCTGGAGACCCAGTACTTC
CDR3: CASSESRRGLETQYF
size: few
J: TRBJ2-5
D: .
length: 15
V: TRBV10-1

DNA: TGTGCCAGCAGCCGAAGAGGGACAGCCTCTAGAGCTTTCTTT
CDR3: CASSRRGTASRAFF
size: .
J: TRBJ1-1
D: TRBD1
length: 14
V: TRBV7-2

DNA: TGCGCCAGCAGCCGAATACAAACCAGAACGAATGAGCAGTTCTTC
CDR3: CASSRIQTRTNEQFF
size: many
J: TRBJ2-1
D: .
length: 15
V: TRBV5-1

DNA: TGTGCCAGCAGCTTGGCTAGACGAGCCTACAATGAGCAGTTCTTC
CDR3: CASSLARRAYNEQFF
size: .
J: TRBJ2-1
D: .
length: 15
V: TRBV5-4

DNA: TGCAGCGTTGGCACTCCGGATACGCAGTATTTT
CDR3: CSVGTPDTQYF
size: .
J: TRBJ2-3
D: .
length: 11
V: TRBV29-1

DNA: TGTGCCAGCAGTTCCGACAGGGGAACCTACGAGCAGTACTTC
CDR3: CASSSDRGTYEQYF
size: many
J: TRBJ2-7
D: TRBD1
length: 14
V: TRBV12-3/TRBV12-4

DNA: TGTGCCAGCAGTTTAAGGTGGGGGGCGAACCATAATGAGCAGTTCTTC
CDR3: CASSLRWGANHNEQFF
size: many
J: TRBJ2-1
D: .
length: 16
V: TRBV12-3/TRBV12-4

DNA: TGTGCCAGCAGCTCGAACCCTTGGGGTAGCGGGAAGGGAAGTGAGCAGTTCTTC
CDR3: CASSSNPWGSGKGSEQFF
size: many
J: TRBJ2-1
D: TRBD2
length: 18
V: TRBV7-2

DNA: TGTGCCAGCAGACTTAAGTGGGGGGCCAATCAGCCCCAGCATTTT
CDR3: CASRLKWGANQPQHF
size: few
J: TRBJ1-5
D: .
length: 15
V: TRBV6-5

DNA: TGTGCCAGCAGTTACGGCGAAAACACTGAAGCTTTCTTT
CDR3: CASSYGENTEAFF
size: few
J: TRBJ1-1
D: .
length: 13
V: TRBV6-5

DNA: TGTGCCAGCAGCCAAGACAGGGGGATTACTGGAAACACCATATATTTT
CDR3: CASSQDRGITGNTIYF
size: few
J: TRBJ1-3
D: TRBD1
length: 16
V: TRBV3-1

DNA: TGCGCCAGCAGCTTCGACAGCGTTAATTCACCCCTCCACTTT
CDR3: CASSFDSVNSPLHF
size: .
J: TRBJ1-6
D: .
length: 14
V: TRBV5-1

DNA: TGCAGTGCGCACGAGACTAGCGCTCGTTTCACAGATACGCAGTATTTT
CDR3: CSAHETSARFTDTQYF
size: .
J: TRBJ2-3
D: TRBD2
length: 16
V: TRBV20-1

DNA: TGTGCCATCAGTGAGCCCCTGGGACAGGGGTGGACGCAGTATTTT
CDR3: CAISEPLGQGWTQYF
size: many
J: TRBJ2-3
D: TRBD1
length: 15
V: TRBV10-3

DNA: TGCGCCAGCAGCTTGTCGACTAGGTACAATGAGCAGTTCTTC
CDR3: CASSLSTRYNEQFF
size: many
J: TRBJ2-1
D: .
length: 14
V: TRBV5-1

DNA: TGCGCCAGCAGTGAGGACAGCTACTCTGGAAACACCATATATTTT
CDR3: CASSEDSYSGNTIYF
size: many
J: TRBJ1-3
D: .
length: 15
V: TRBV10-2

DNA: TGTGCTAGTGGTTCCACAGGGGGCAGCAATGAAAAACTGTTTTTT
CDR3: CASGSTGGSNEKLFF
size: .
J: TRBJ1-4
D: TRBD1
length: 15
V: TRBV12-5

DNA: TGTGCCGCCAGCGAGCTAGCGGAAGGTGAGCAGTTCTTC
CDR3: CAASELAEGEQFF
size: few
J: TRBJ2-1
D: TRBD2
length: 13
V: TRBV6-2/TRBV6-3

DNA: TGTGCCAGCAGTTACCTGCAGAGCAATCAGCCCCAGCATTTT
CDR3: CASSYLQSNQPQHF
size: many
J: TRBJ1-5
D: .
length: 14
V: TRBV6-6

DNA: TGCAGCGTTGAAGGCGGGGGAGCCGGAGAGACCCAGTACTTC
CDR3: CSVEGGGAGETQYF
size: many
J: TRBJ2-5
D: TRBD2
length: 14
V: TRBV29-1